This entry is about one T cell receptor beta chain. The sample comes from a study of cytomegalovirus exposure and HLA in healthy donors. Across the whole study: For the roughly 400 genotyped donors, over 80% fell within the Caucasian-associated ancestry cluster.

Both 60 Vbeta primers and 13 Jbeta primers went into the PCR. Generated by immunoSEQ multiplex PCR, the TCRdb table keeps only in-frame clones and is missing some. Among 75,000 to 90,000 clones, about 9.5% were seen once, and the ten largest hold around 24%. The CDR3 is made up of 14 amino acids. CDR1 MDHEN and CDR2 SYDVKM come from the germline V gene. Trimming cost V 11 bases and J 5 bases, with 21 bases left between them. The donors gave bone marrow, and they were healthy. The sequence derives from a man in his fifties or sixties in good health and CMV-seropositive. This chain connects TRBV28 to TRBJ1-1, with D hard to call. The material sequenced was PBMCs. CDR3 sequence: CAHSSGRRATEAFF. The CDR3 nucleotides are TGTGCCCACAGCAGTGGGCGGCGGGCGACTGAAGCTTTCTTT.